The entry below gives a single TCR beta chain sequence along with its context. The protocol was immunoSEQ multiplex PCR, while the TCRdb copy is restricted to in-frame clones and leaves out a portion. Counted here are fewer than 300,000 clones, about 89% occurring once; the ten biggest clones make up around 2.2%. This sample was included in a study of blood T cell repertoires in COVID-19. V dropped 6 bases and J dropped 6; count of bases not matched to a gene: 9. The CDR3 is 14 residues long. Germline V CDR1 and CDR2: SEHNR, FQNEAQ (reference sequence). Sequencing input: peripheral blood. This TCR came from a woman in her 30s with COVID-19, enrolled during active disease. The rearrangement uses TRBV7-9 and TRBJ2-7, with 9 bases aligning to TRBD2. The CDR3 is CASSPGTSSSEQYF. CDR3 nucleotide sequence: TGTGCCAGCAGTCCCGGGACTAGCTCTTCCGAGCAGTACTTC.